This T cell receptor (beta chain) was recovered during a study of vaccination and CD4 T cells after COVID-19 (dated by TCRdb to between 2021 and 2023). Study-level background: Six males and four females were included in the convalescent cohort, with two Hispanic individuals, seven Caucasians, two Asians and one multiracial person represented. Participants got two doses of the Pfizer-BioNTech BNT162b2 vaccine (n=8) or two doses of the Moderna mRNA-1273 vaccine (n=2). Post-COVID blood samples were collected from convalescent patients a median of approximately 100 days after diagnosis, with a range of about 30 to 170 days. Post-vaccine blood samples were collected a median of about 11 weeks after the second vaccine dose, ranging from roughly 13 to 250 days. Culture stimuli were overlapping spike peptide pools from SARS-CoV-2 and from the common cold coronaviruses HCoV-NL63, HCoV-OC43 and HCoV-229E. Control cultures received a CEFX viral epitope pool as the positive control, an HIV-1 Nef peptide pool as the negative control, or no peptide. In around nine COVID-19 convalescent patients and a handful of infection-naive healthy vaccine recipients, the spike-specific CD4+ TCR repertoire before mRNA vaccination was compared with the repertoire after mRNA vaccination. An earlier paper using these donors assessed, at the TCR clonotype level, memory CD4+ T cell crossreactivity between SARS-CoV-2 and common cold coronavirus spike proteins.

What the authors observed across the whole study: Among convalescent patients, a median around 89% of the SARS-CoV-2-reactive clones seen after vaccination appeared only after vaccination, which suggests priming specific to the vaccine. Relatively few convalescent patients were included in the study, and early timepoints after natural infection were not analyzed. Although the median number of SARS-CoV-2-reactive clonotypes went up from roughly 23 after infection to about 38 after vaccination, the increase was not significant. Nearly all vaccine-specific clones in convalescent patients (304 of 307) were mono-reactive for SARS-CoV-2 spike rather than cross-reactive with common cold coronaviruses.

Turning to this clonotype: Its antigen is still unknown. Base quality data are lacking; no much larger clone is found one base away.

The library was produced with PCR. DNA from cultured CD4+ T cells was subjected to TCR sequencing with the Oncomine TCR Beta short-read assay at the Johns Hopkins FTIC core. Genomic DNA was extracted from the cultured CD4+ T cells with the QIAamp micro DNA kit. Oncomine TCR Beta libraries from cultured CD4+ T cells were pooled using unique dual indexes and sequenced on an Illumina iSeq 100. In the source study's methods: Non-productive sequences were removed, and CDR3s that did not start with C, did not end with F or W, or were shorter than 7 amino acids were discarded. Antigen-specific clonotypes were identified with the MANAFEST web application by comparing peptide-stimulated wells with reference and other culture wells. An FDR below 0.05, an odds ratio above 5, and a productive frequency above 0.1% in at least two of three replicate wells were required for clones to be considered positive. A clonotype counted as cross-reactive if it showed significant expansion both in the SARS-CoV-2 spike wells and in at least one common cold coronavirus spike condition. Levenshtein distances (stringdist) and unrooted phylogenetic trees (ape) in R version 3.6.1 were used to assess CDR3 homology. Through fastp at Q25 and MiXCR, TCRdb rebuilt clones from the public reads, retaining in-frame beta chains. Each entry is one CDR3 protein sequence, shown with its most common DNA and genes. These V and J calls derive from TCRdb rather than the authors' analysis. In all, the sample holds thousands of distinct CDR3 sequences, and about 41% of those were seen once. The biggest ten clones account for approximately 40% of the sample.

The sample's treatment or condition label, in plain terms: approximately nine-day PBMC culture with coronavirus spike peptide pools or control peptides (ViraFEST assay). CD4+ T cells from unexposed donors were collected before the COVID-19 pandemic (2011-2018). The study used the ViraFEST assay, which expanded antigen-specific T cells with peptide pools and then identified expanded clonotypes by TCR sequencing. Each well held about 2 million PBMCs cultured in IMDM containing roughly 5% human AB serum and approximately 10 IU/ml IL-2, with 8 to 10 ug/ml peptide pools added. On days 3 and 7, half of the culture medium was replaced with fresh IL-2-containing medium. After around 11 days of culture, CD4+ T cells were isolated by negative selection using the EasySep CD4+ T cell isolation kit. As cell number allowed, CD4+ T cells from unexposed donors were tested for reactivity to SARS-CoV-2 S and N and to four common cold coronavirus spike pools. PBMCs were separated from whole blood using Ficoll-Paque Plus gradient centrifugation and then either used fresh or cryopreserved at -140C. Triplicate wells were generally used for each culture condition. Leukapheresis product for the unexposed donors was bought commercially.

Via the germline V gene, CDR1 is SGHTA and CDR2 FQGNSA. Trimming removed 6 bases from V and 1 base from J, leaving 16 bases between the germline ends. There are 15 amino acids in the CDR3, from cysteine to phenylalanine inclusive. CDR3 DNA is the only sequence kept; it has 45 bases, read in frame from the first base. The sample consisted of CD4+ T cells from blood, cultured in vitro. The chain was built from TRBV7-2 and TRBJ2-7; there is no confident call for the D gene. The sequence derives from a human donor in good health. The sequence in DNA is TGTGCCAGCAGTCTCGGGTCGATCCTTTCCTACGAGCAGTACTTC. Its protein is CASSLGSILSYEQYF.